The 28 T cell receptor beta chains presented below share a single source sample, sequenced in a study of CD8 T cells in ankylosing spondylitis. TCRdb recomputed calls from the 5' RACE reads with MiXCR, one row per CDR3 protein. The sample has around 430,000 distinct CDR3 sequences, over 15% seen once. General study findings and limits: Characteristic, it appeared, of ankylosing spondylitis blood was a TCR beta motif of eight or nine highly homologous variants.

No antigen is known for these receptors. The sample was blood, either unsorted or a sorted T cell fraction (not recorded which). These receptors were obtained from a male donor with ankylosing spondylitis.

In its sample, this clonotype was seen many times. The chain has TRBV5-1 and TRBJ2-7, with D perhaps given as TRBD1 or TRBD2 (5 bases each). The germline V gene has CDR1 SGHRS and CDR2 YFSETQ. This CDR3 contains 13 residues. V lost 5 bases and J 3 bases, leaving 12 bases between the germline ends. This chain's CDR3 is CASSFGGGYEQYF. The CDR3, as DNA: TGCGCCAGCAGTTTTGGGGGTGGCTACGAGCAGTACTTC.

The chain recombines TRBV14 with TRBJ1-2; no definite D call. The CDR3 has 14 amino acids. CDR1 is SGHDN and CDR2 is FVKESK in the germline V gene. Trimming took off 1 base at V and 8 bases at J, with 14 bases between the two ends. The CDR3 protein is CASSQVSYVGGYTF. CDR3 DNA sequence: TGTGCCAGCAGCCAAGTTTCATATGTGGGGGGCTACACCTTC.

The V gene is TRBV20-1, the J gene TRBJ1-5; no definite D call. V lost 0 bases, J lost 1 base, and 16 bases lay in between. Per the germline V gene, CDR1 is DFQATT and CDR2 is SNEGSKA (reference sequence). The CDR3 spans 17 residues. The CDR3 DNA reads TGCAGTGCTAGAGATGATTTTGGAGGATGGAGCAATCAGCCCCAGCATTTT. Its translation: CSARDDFGGWSNQPQHF.

This clonotype was counted between two and nine times. This chain joins TRBV7-9 and TRBJ1-1; D not resolved. Trimming cost V 6 bases and J 1 base, with 9 bases left between them. The CDR3 contains 13 residues. Germline V CDR1 and CDR2: SEHNR, FQNEAQ (reference sequence). The CDR3 region is CASSWAQNTEAFF. DNA for the CDR3: TGTGCCAGCAGTTGGGCGCAGAACACTGAAGCTTTCTTT.

This clonotype was observed a handful of times. This chain connects TRBV5-5 to TRBJ2-2; TRBD1 matches 7 bases. With 3 bases clipped from V and 8 bases from J, the junction kept 4 bases outside the gene matches. Per germline, CDR1 SGHKS and CDR2 YYEKEE (reference sequence). The length of the CDR3 is 13 residues. The CDR3 here is CASSSDRVGELFF. CDR3 DNA: TGTGCCAGCAGCTCCGACAGGGTTGGGGAGCTGTTTTTT.

This clonotype has a handful of counts. The gene calls are TRBV5-1 and TRBJ2-1, with 10 bases identical to TRBD2. The CDR3 contains 16 residues. The V gene end was trimmed by 1 base and the J gene end by 3 bases; junction bases not matched to a gene: 4. Germline V gene lookup returns CDR1 SGHRS and CDR2 YFSETQ. CDR3 DNA: TGCGCCAGCAGCTTGCCCCGACTAGCGGGCTACAATGAGCAGTTCTTC. Translated, it gives CASSLPRLAGYNEQFF.

This rearrangement joins TRBV6-5 to TRBJ2-1, with 9 positions matching TRBD1. Germline V lookup: CDR1 MNHEY, CDR2 SVGAGI. This CDR3 region has 15 residues. J gave up 13 bases and V 2 bases, and 12 bases lay outside the gene matches. The CDR3 region is CASSYPWTGVLRQFF. CDR3 in DNA: TGTGCCAGCAGTTACCCTTGGACAGGGGTCTTGCGTCAGTTCTTC.

The chain joins TRBV12-3 or TRBV12-4 to TRBJ2-7, with TRBD2 identical over 10 bases. The V and J ends lost 6 bases and 0 bases, in that order; junction bases with no gene match: 5. This CDR3 region has 15 residues. The CDR3 DNA reads TGTGCCAGCAGCACCCTAGCGGGGGCCTCCTACGAGCAGTACTTC. As protein: CASSTLAGASYEQYF.

The V gene is TRBV14, the J gene TRBJ1-1; the D is unclear. Trimming shortened V by 3 bases and J by 4 bases, and 18 bases separated the two germline ends. CDR1 is SGHDN, CDR2 FVKESK, per germline. The CDR3 has 16 residues. The CDR3 is CASSHISTRGGTEAFF. CDR3 DNA: TGTGCCAGCAGCCACATCTCCACCCGTGGTGGCACTGAAGCTTTCTTT.

At least ten counts were recorded for this clonotype. This rearrangement joins TRBV12-3 or TRBV12-4 to TRBJ2-7, with D possibly matching TRBD1 (6 bases). This CDR3 has 15 residues. Between the trimmed V and J ends, which lost 5 bases and 4 bases, there was a span of 18 bases. Written as DNA, the CDR3 is TGTGCCAGCAGTCCACGGGGTGGGGGCAGTTACGAGCAGTACTTC. This translates into CASSPRGGGSYEQYF.

This clonotype was seen only a few times. The gene calls are TRBV5-5 and TRBJ2-3; 9 nucleotides align to TRBD2. The CDR3 covers 18 residues. Germline CDR1 reads SGHKS; CDR2 reads YYEKEE (reference sequence). V dropped 6 bases and J dropped 4; count of bases not matched to a gene: 18. The CDR3 DNA reads TGTGCCAGCACCTTTCGGCCCCTTAGCGGGAGATTGGCAGATACGCAGTATTTT. Its protein product is CASTFRPLSGRLADTQYF.

This clonotype was seen more than once but under ten times. This chain joins TRBV20-1 and TRBJ2-3; 7 bases line up with TRBD2. The CDR3 covers 17 residues. J lost 0 bases, V lost 3 bases, and 12 bases had no gene match. The V gene's germline CDR1 is DFQATT and CDR2 SNEGSKA (reference sequence). The CDR3 DNA reads as TGCAGTGCTAGGAGGCGCGGGACTAACCCTAGCACAGATACGCAGTATTTT. Residues: CSARRRGTNPSTDTQYF.

The J gene is TRBJ1-2, the V gene TRBV2; D may be TRBD1 (6 bases). This CDR3 contains 14 residues. Trimming cost V 5 bases and J 3 bases, with 13 bases left between them. CDR1 SNHLY and CDR2 FYNNEI come from the germline V gene. The CDR3 loop reads CASSREAGDYGYTF. The CDR3, as DNA: TGTGCCAGCAGTCGTGAAGCAGGGGACTATGGCTACACCTTC.

For the CDR3, the DNA is TGTGCCAGCAGTGCCGACAGATACGAGGGCTACACCTTC. This codes for CASSADRYEGYTF. The gene calls are TRBV2 and TRBJ1-2; D perhaps matches TRBD1 (5 bases). V lost 4 bases and J lost 8, with 14 bases in between. The CDR3 runs 13 residues. Germline CDR1 SNHLY, CDR2 FYNNEI.

This clonotype has at least ten counts. V and J are TRBV20-1 and TRBJ1-5; D possibly corresponds to TRBD1 (5 bases). V shed 6 bases and J shed 7 bases, with 13 bases lying between them. Germline V gene lookup returns CDR1 DFQATT and CDR2 SNEGSKA (reference sequence). This CDR3 is built from 12 residues. CDR3 in DNA: TGCAGTGCGAGGAGGCAGGGCCAGCCCCAGCATTTT. It encodes CSARRQGQPQHF.

This clonotype has at least ten counts. This chain connects TRBV3-1 to TRBJ2-7, with 7 bases that match TRBD2. The ends lost 3 bases at V and 1 base at J; junction bases unmatched: 3. This CDR3 is 14 amino acids long. Germline loops: CDR1 LGHDT, CDR2 YNNKEL (reference sequence). CDR3 region: CASSQSSGSYEQYF. CDR3 DNA sequence: TGTGCCAGCAGCCAGTCTAGCGGATCCTACGAGCAGTACTTC.

This sequence joins TRBV28 and TRBJ1-1, with D maybe TRBD1 (6 bases). This CDR3 has 13 residues. Trimming pared 2 bases from V and 7 bases from J, leaving 11 bases between. CDR1 MDHEN and CDR2 SYDVKM come from the germline V gene. This chain's CDR3 is CASSLNTGIEAFF. DNA for the CDR3: TGTGCCAGCAGTTTAAACACAGGGATTGAAGCTTTCTTT.

This clonotype turned up a few times. The chain couples TRBV5-4 to TRBJ2-3; the D gene could be TRBD1 or TRBD2 (5 bases each). CDR3 length equals 16 residues. Germline assignment: CDR1 SGHNT and CDR2 YYREEE (reference sequence). Trimming left V 1 base short and J 3 bases short, with 15 bases between. The CDR3 sequence: CASSLLGRVSTDTQYF. The CDR3 DNA reads TGTGCCAGCAGCTTGCTGGGACGGGTTTCTACAGATACGCAGTATTTT.

There are a few counts of this clonotype. The V call is TRBV19, the J call TRBJ2-1; D perhaps matches TRBD1 (5 bases). Per the germline V gene, CDR1 is LNHDA and CDR2 is SQIVND (reference sequence). The CDR3 contains 15 residues. The V gene lost 0 bases and the J gene lost 1 base, with 7 bases spanning the gap. Written as DNA, the CDR3 is TGTGCCAGTAGTATAGATAGGGGTTCCTACAATGAGCAGTTCTTC. It codes for CASSIDRGSYNEQFF.

J is TRBJ2-3 and V is TRBV20-1; D not certain. The CDR3 runs to 11 residues. V dropped 6 bases and J dropped 1 base, with 5 bases sitting between them. The germline V gene has CDR1 DFQATT and CDR2 SNEGSKA (reference sequence). The CDR3 loop is CSAGGTDTQYF. The CDR3 DNA follows: TGCAGTGCCGGTGGCACAGATACGCAGTATTTT.

The rearrangement uses TRBV19 and TRBJ2-1; 9 positions match TRBD1. The V segment lost 4 bases and the J segment 9 bases; nucleotides outside the gene matches: 10. CDR3 length equals 15 residues. The V gene's germline CDR1 is LNHDA and CDR2 SQIVND (reference sequence). In DNA form, the CDR3 reads TGTGCCAGTAGTAACCTAGGACAGGGGCGTCCTGAGCAGTTCTTC. Residues: CASSNLGQGRPEQFF.

As DNA, the CDR3 is TGCGCCAGCAGCATCCCTGGGCCAGATACGCAGTATTTT. Translation gives CASSIPGPDTQYF. J is TRBJ2-3 and V is TRBV5-1; D gene ambiguous. Per the germline V gene, CDR1 is SGHRS and CDR2 is YFSETQ. Trimming removed 4 bases at V and 4 bases at J, with 10 bases between. This CDR3 has 13 residues.

CDR3 nucleotides: TGTGCCAGCTCACCAGGGACTGGATGGGAAGAGACCCAGTACTTC. It is translated as CASSPGTGWEETQYF. This rearrangement joins TRBV18 to TRBJ2-5; possibly TRBD2 for D (6 bases). The length of the CDR3 is 15 residues. V shed 2 bases and J shed 3 bases, with 13 bases lying between them. Germline V gene sequence: CDR1 KGHSH, CDR2 LQKENI.

This clonotype was detected many times. The chain recombines TRBV5-1 with TRBJ1-4; D unresolved. The V end was cut by 1 base, the J end by 0 bases, with 7 bases between. Germline CDR1 is SGHRS and CDR2 is YFSETQ. The CDR3 covers 15 residues. CDR3 sequence: CASSLLATTNEKLFF. CDR3 DNA: TGCGCCAGCAGCTTGCTGGCGACAACTAATGAAAAACTGTTTTTT.

The chain has TRBV2 and TRBJ2-3; D unresolved. CDR3 length: 16 amino acids. V was pared by 0 bases and J by 2 bases, with 12 bases between. CDR1 SNHLY and CDR2 FYNNEI come from the germline V gene. The CDR3 protein is CASSEALHPYTDTQYF. The CDR3 DNA reads as TGTGCCAGCAGTGAAGCGCTGCACCCGTACACAGATACGCAGTATTTT.

This clonotype appeared a few times. In nucleotides, the CDR3 is TGTGCCAGCTCTGGGGGTGATCAGCCCCAGCATTTT. This encodes CASSGGDQPQHF. The rearrangement joins TRBV18 to TRBJ1-5, with D tentatively TRBD1 (5 bases). CDR1 is KGHSH, CDR2 LQKENI, per germline. Trimming took off 6 bases at V and 5 bases at J, with 8 bases between the two ends. The CDR3 is made up of 12 amino acids. Supplemented by reference TRBV18 and TRBJ1-5, the full variable domain reads NAGVMQNPRHLVRRRGQEARLRCSPMKGHSHVYWYRQLPEEGLKFMVYLQKENIIDESGMPKERFSAEFPKEGPSILRIQQVVRGDSAAYFCASSGGDQPQHFGDGTRLSIL.

V gene TRBV20-1 combines with J gene TRBJ2-3; 9 nucleotides match TRBD2. V dropped 5 bases and J dropped 3; count of bases not matched to a gene: 15. The germline CDR1 and CDR2 sequences are DFQATT and SNEGSKA (reference sequence). This CDR3 spans 17 amino acids. For the CDR3, the DNA is TGCAGTGCTTCCCCCCCTCGCCTAGCGGGGAGAACAGATACGCAGTATTTT. This gives the protein CSASPPRLAGRTDTQYF.

This rearrangement joins TRBV29-1 to TRBJ2-5; D gene unclear. V shed 2 bases and J shed 1 base, with 5 bases lying between them. CDR3 length: 12 residues. The germline gives CDR1 SQVTM, CDR2 ANQGSEA. CDR3 sequence: CSVEPGQETQYF. The CDR3 region has the DNA TGCAGCGTTGAACCTGGCCAAGAGACCCAGTACTTC. Full variable domain (outside the CDR3, taken from reference TRBV29-1 and TRBJ2-5): SAVISQKPSRDICQRGTSLTIQCQVDSQVTMMFWYRQQPGQSLTLIATANQGSEATYESGFVIDKFPISRPNLTFSTLTVSNMSPEDSSIYLCSVEPGQETQYFGPGTRLLVL.